This TCR beta chain was sequenced during a study of shared clonotypes between healthy human individuals. Notes on this clone: The antigen is unknown.

Looked up from germline, CDR1 is SNHLY and CDR2 is FYNNEI. The CDR3 runs 14 residues. Between the trimmed V and J ends, which lost 3 bases and 10 bases, there was a span of 13 bases. Every subset had its genomic DNA shared out evenly among several immunoSEQ plates. The method was immunoSEQ multiplex PCR; TCRdb's version includes in-frame clones alone and lacks a portion of them. The repertoire holds some 2 million clones, with around 96% as singletons. Naive CD8 cells, CD45RO-negative and positively selected for CCR7, excluded terminally differentiated effector memory CD45RA+ cells. Donors had no recently reported acute infections or vaccinations and were HIV-negative. Study results and limitations: A handful of donors showed sharing of about 4.7% of naive CD4 clonotypes.

The TCR originated in a man between 18 and 35 years old in good health. Material: naive CD8+ T cells sorted from blood. The chain uses TRBV2 and TRBJ1-6; D may be TRBD1 (5 bases). Here the CDR3 reads CASSDGTVVSPLHF. The CDR3 DNA is TGTGCCAGCAGTGATGGGACCGTTGTATCACCCCTCCACTTT.